This T cell receptor beta chain was sequenced in a study of blood T cell repertoires in COVID-19. Looking at the study overall: PBMCs, B-cell-depleted T cells, or T cells were the source of the cDNA or gDNA that made up the material.

Germline CDR1 reads MDHEN; CDR2 reads SYDVKM. The CDR3 is made up of 13 amino acids. V shed 8 bases, J shed 4 bases, and the junction held 1 base outside the gene matches. Cohort allocation depended upon clinical history that participants reported. Profiling relied on immunoSEQ multiplex PCR, and the TCRdb table lists in-frame clones only, not all of them. The table records 200,000 to 300,000 clones, roughly four fifths of them present only once. The sample was PBMCs or T cells enriched from blood (not recorded which). The rearrangement links TRBV28 to TRBJ2-3, with 12 bases fitting TRBD2. This TCR derives from a woman between 35 and 50 years old who had been exposed to COVID-19. This chain's CDR3 is CASRLAGADTQYF. The CDR3 DNA follows: TGTGCCAGCCGACTAGCGGGAGCAGATACGCAGTATTTT.